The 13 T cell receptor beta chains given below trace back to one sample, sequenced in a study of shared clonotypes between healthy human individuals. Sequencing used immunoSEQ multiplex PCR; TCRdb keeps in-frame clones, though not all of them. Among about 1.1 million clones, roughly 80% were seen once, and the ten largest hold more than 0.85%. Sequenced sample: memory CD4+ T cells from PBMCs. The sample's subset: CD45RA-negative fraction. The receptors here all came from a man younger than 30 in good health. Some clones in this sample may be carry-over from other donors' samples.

CDR3 coding DNA: TGCGCCAGCAGCCTGGAAAGTGGCCAGCCCCAGCATTTT. Amino acids: CASSLESGQPQHF. V and J are TRBV4-3 and TRBJ1-5; D is unclear. In germline, CDR1 is LGHNA, CDR2 YSLEER. Trimming took 4 bases from V and 7 from J, leaving 11 bases between them. The CDR3 has 13 amino acids.

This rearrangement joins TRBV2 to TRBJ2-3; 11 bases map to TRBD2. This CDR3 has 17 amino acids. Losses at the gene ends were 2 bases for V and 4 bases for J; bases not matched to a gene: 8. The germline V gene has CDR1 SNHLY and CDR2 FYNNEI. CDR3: CASSEREALAGADTQYF. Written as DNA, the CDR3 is TGTGCCAGCAGTGAAAGGGAGGCACTAGCGGGAGCAGATACGCAGTATTTT.

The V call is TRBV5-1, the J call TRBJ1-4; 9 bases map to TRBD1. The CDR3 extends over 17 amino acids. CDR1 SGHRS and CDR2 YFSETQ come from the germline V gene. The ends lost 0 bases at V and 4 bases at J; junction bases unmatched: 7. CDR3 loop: CASSLGPGQGINEKLFF. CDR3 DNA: TGCGCCAGCAGCTTGGGTCCTGGACAGGGGATTAATGAAAAACTGTTTTTT.

The CDR3 nucleotides read TGTGCCACCAGCTGGGGACAGGGAAGTGAAAAACTGTTTTTT. It is translated as CATSWGQGSEKLFF. This chain joins TRBV15 and TRBJ1-4, with 9 positions matching TRBD1. The CDR3 sequence is 14 residues long. V shed 5 bases, J shed 7 bases, and the junction held 5 bases outside the gene matches. Per the germline V gene, CDR1 is LNHNV and CDR2 is YYDKDF (reference sequence).

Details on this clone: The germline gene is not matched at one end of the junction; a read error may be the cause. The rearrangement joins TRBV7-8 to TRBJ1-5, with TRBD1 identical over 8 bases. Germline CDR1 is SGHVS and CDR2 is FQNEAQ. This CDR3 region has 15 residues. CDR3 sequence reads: CVSTPGWTGFQPQHF. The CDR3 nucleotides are TGTGTCAGCACGCCAGGTTGGACAGGGTTTCAGCCCCAGCATTTT.

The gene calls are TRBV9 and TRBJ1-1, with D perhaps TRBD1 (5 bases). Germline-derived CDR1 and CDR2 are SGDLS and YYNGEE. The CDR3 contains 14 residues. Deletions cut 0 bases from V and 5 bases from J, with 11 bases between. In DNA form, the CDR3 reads TGTGCCAGCAGCGTAGTAGAGGGGTGGACTGAAGCTTTCTTT. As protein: CASSVVEGWTEAFF.

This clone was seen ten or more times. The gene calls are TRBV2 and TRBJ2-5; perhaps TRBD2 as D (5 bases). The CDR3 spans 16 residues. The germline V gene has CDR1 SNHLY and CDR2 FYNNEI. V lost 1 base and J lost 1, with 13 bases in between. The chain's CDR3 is CASSEVAGGSQETQYF. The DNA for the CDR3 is TGTGCCAGCAGTGAAGTCGCCGGAGGCAGCCAAGAGACCCAGTACTTC.

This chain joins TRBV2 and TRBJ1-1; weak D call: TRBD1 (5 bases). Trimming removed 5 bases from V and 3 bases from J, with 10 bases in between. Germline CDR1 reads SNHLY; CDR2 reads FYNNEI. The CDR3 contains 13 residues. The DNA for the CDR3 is TGTGCCAGCAGTTCAGAGGGGCACACTGAAGCTTTCTTT. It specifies CASSSEGHTEAFF.

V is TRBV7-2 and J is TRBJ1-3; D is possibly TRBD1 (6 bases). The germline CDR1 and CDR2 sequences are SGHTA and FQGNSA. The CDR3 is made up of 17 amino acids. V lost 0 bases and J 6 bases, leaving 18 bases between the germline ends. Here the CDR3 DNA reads TGTGCCAGCAGCTTAGCGGGGGGCAGTAGCACCTTAAACACCATATATTTT. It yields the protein CASSLAGGSSTLNTIYF.

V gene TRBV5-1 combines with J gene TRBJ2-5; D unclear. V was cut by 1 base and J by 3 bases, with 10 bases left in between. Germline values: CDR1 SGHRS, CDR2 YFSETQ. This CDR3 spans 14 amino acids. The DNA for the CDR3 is TGCGCCAGCAGCTTGCAGGTCCCCAAAGAGACCCAGTACTTC. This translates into CASSLQVPKETQYF.

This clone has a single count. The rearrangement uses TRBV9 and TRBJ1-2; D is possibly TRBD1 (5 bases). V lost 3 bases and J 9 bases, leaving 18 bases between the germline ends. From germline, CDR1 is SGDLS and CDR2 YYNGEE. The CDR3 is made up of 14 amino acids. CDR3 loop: CASSASQPGFSYTF. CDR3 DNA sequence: TGTGCCAGCAGCGCCTCCCAGCCAGGGTTTAGCTACACCTTC. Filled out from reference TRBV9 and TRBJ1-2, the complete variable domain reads DSGVTQTPKHLITATGQRVTLRCSPRSGDLSVYWYQQSLDQGLQFLIQYYNGEERAKGNILERFSAQQFPDLHSELNLSSLELGDSALYFCASSASQPGFSYTFGSGTRLTVV.

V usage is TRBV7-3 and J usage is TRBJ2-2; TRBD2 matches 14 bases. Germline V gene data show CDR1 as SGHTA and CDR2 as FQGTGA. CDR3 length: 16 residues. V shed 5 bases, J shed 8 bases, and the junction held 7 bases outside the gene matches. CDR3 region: CASSLGLAGEPGELFF. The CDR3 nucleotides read TGTGCCAGCAGCCTGGGACTAGCGGGAGAGCCGGGGGAGCTGTTTTTT.

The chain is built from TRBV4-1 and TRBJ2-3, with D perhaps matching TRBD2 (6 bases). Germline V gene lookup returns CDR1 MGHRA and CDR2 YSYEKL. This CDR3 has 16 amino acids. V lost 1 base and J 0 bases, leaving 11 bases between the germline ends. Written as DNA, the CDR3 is TGCGCCAGCAGCCAAGGTCTAGCGACAAGCACAGATACGCAGTATTTT. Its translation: CASSQGLATSTDTQYF.